The source of this T cell receptor (beta chain) is a study of neurological immune-mediated disorders (dated by TCRdb to between 2017 and 2020). A note on the overall study: Of the approximately 35 multiple sclerosis patients, approximately 30 had relapsing-remitting MS and 3 had secondary progressive MS. The cohort was made up of 65 to 75 subjects, consisting of some 14 HAM/TSP patients, 35 or so multiple sclerosis patients and around 20 healthy controls. Using UMI-based sequencing, the study compared peripheral blood TCR-beta repertoires from patients with HTLV-I-associated myelopathy (HAM/TSP), patients with multiple sclerosis, and healthy controls. The roughly 110 TCR-beta libraries included longitudinal samples, technical triplicates and paired sorted CD4+ and CD8+ T-cell subsets alongside PBMC samples.

cDNA was synthesized by template-switch 5'RACE using a primer carrying a 10-nucleotide random unique molecular identifier by which each TCR transcript was tagged. Over 190 million TCR-beta sequences, covering 15-18 subjects, were produced in each sequencing run. The RNeasy kit was used to extract total RNA. TCR-beta VDJ regions were amplified with primers for the TCR constant region and the 5'RACE anchor, using the KAPA Real-time Library Amplification kit. Sample indexes and Illumina adaptors were added in a first PCR, after which library yield was increased in a second PCR. After Ampure bead purification, the roughly 650 bp TCR product was size-selected on a 2% E-gel SizeSelection system. Before pooling, libraries had their quality checked on a Bioanalyzer, their concentration measured with Qubit, and their quantity determined with the Kapa Library Quantification kit. An Illumina HiSeq 2500 sequenced the libraries paired-end 2 x 150 bp. To increase sequence diversity, roughly 25-31% phiX was spiked into each library pool. In the original analysis: The UMI-based MiGEC pipeline processed quality-filtered reads and removed over 75% of raw TCR sequences during error correction. IMGT germline references were used for alignment of VDJ genes, and clonotypes were defined by a unique CDR3 amino acid sequence together with V-J genes. Clonal expansion, Shannon diversity, and CDR3 relatedness (CalcPairwiseDistances, ClusterSamples) were evaluated with VDJtools, and phylogenetic trees were built with CLCbio workbench. Using coefficient-of-variation modelling across technical triplicates, the study counted a clone as expanded if it had at least 8 unique UMIs. TCRdb took the public reads, trimmed them with fastp at Q25, ran MiXCR for clone calling and kept in-frame beta chains. Each CDR3 protein appears once, grouped with its most common genes and DNA. TCRdb's processing, not the authors' own work, is the source of the V and J calls. The sample table records 71,000 or so distinct CDR3 sequences; roughly 4.7% of these occur just once. The top ten clonotypes cover 2% to 2.5% of the sample.

For the unsorted PBMC libraries, 2 million PBMCs were stored in RNAlater at -80 degrees C until RNA extraction and were used to generate the libraries. The multiple sclerosis patients were enrolled in a US clinical protocol that evaluated disease progression with magnetic resonance imaging. Peripheral blood was subjected to Ficoll-Hypaque density gradient centrifugation to isolate PBMCs, which were then cryopreserved in liquid nitrogen. From a lookup of the germline V gene (reference sequence), CDR1 and CDR2 are DFQATT and SNEGSKA. The CDR3 holds 15 amino acids from the cysteine to the phenylalanine. Only the CDR3 region is kept as DNA, spanning 45 bases read in frame from base 1. V is cut by 1 base and J by 0 bases, and the space between the germline ends is 10 bases. This clonotype was counted ten times or more. Its cognate antigen has yet to be identified. No qualities accompany the bases; no much larger clone lies one base away.

Paper-wide results and their limitations: No identical CDR3 amino acid sequences were found to be shared among expanded clones across subjects, suggesting that TCR-beta repertoires were private in all groups. No clinical or MRI features were associated with the MS cluster, and the authors said that larger cohorts are needed. TCR clonal expansion was highest in HAM/TSP patients and lowest in MS patients, with MS patients falling below even healthy controls. Repertoires from 18 of 34 MS patients were grouped by phylogenetic analysis into a cluster of related CDR3 sequences, suggesting a possible repertoire-level signature.

The TCR was taken from a young woman with multiple sclerosis. Source material: PBMCs. The sequence joins TRBV20-1 to TRBJ2-4; D gene: possibly TRBD2, on 6 matching bases. The CDR3 corresponds to CSARAGAPAKNIQYF. Here is the DNA: TGCAGTGCTAGAGCGGGAGCCCCAGCCAAAAACATTCAGTACTTC.